This T cell receptor beta chain stems from a study of cytomegalovirus exposure and HLA in healthy donors. Worth noting for this clone: What it binds is not known.

J was trimmed by 6 bases and V by 4 bases; bases with no gene match: 3. Germline V gene data show CDR1 as LNHDA and CDR2 as SQIVND (reference sequence). This CDR3 is built from 13 residues. The study ran its PCR with 60 Vbeta and 13 Jbeta primers. Profiling relied on immunoSEQ multiplex PCR, and the TCRdb table lists in-frame clones only, not all of them. In the table there are about 160,000 clones, over 65% of which are singletons. Study-wide results and limits: Reportedly, fewer N-insertions than the approximately 650-donor mean appeared in an Asian-associated ancestry cluster in a later analysis. It was assumed in the presence/absence analyses that sequencing depth was roughly uniform across donors. CMV serostatus was the sole immune exposure data available. In a later analysis, common viral pathogens appeared linked to several of the most significant clusters.

The chain is built from TRBV19 and TRBJ2-1; 7 bases map to TRBD2. The sample consisted of PBMCs. The origin of this receptor is a woman aged 40-49 years in good health and CMV-seronegative. The CDR3 protein is CASSTGLGNEQFF. The CDR3 bases are TGTGCCAGTAGTACAGGACTAGGCAATGAGCAGTTCTTC.